The 19 T cell receptor beta chains below all came from one sample that was sequenced in a study of control samples from healthy donors and cancer patients. Some clones are missing from TCRdb's copy, which holds only in-frame ones; the method was immunoSEQ multiplex PCR. The data show some 90,000 clones, less than 90% seen once. Sequenced input: blood. The origin of the receptors is a woman in her sixties in good health.

As DNA, the CDR3 is TGTGCCAGCAGCCCAGGGACCTCAAACTATGGCTACACCTTC. This codes for CASSPGTSNYGYTF. This chain links TRBV7-2 with TRBJ1-2, with D possibly matching TRBD1 (5 bases). Germline loops: CDR1 SGHTA, CDR2 FQGNSA. The V gene lost 5 bases and the J gene lost 2 bases, with 12 bases spanning the gap. The CDR3 is 14 residues long.

This chain joins TRBV5-1 and TRBJ1-3, with D hard to call. The CDR3 runs 15 residues. The germline gives CDR1 SGHRS, CDR2 YFSETQ. V was pared by 1 base and J by 2 bases, with 10 bases between. The CDR3 sequence is CASSLIPGTGNTIYF. In DNA, the CDR3 is TGCGCCAGCAGCTTGATCCCGGGGACTGGAAACACCATATATTTT.

The table lists this clone with a few counts. The J gene is TRBJ1-6, the V gene TRBV7-9; D call uncertain. Trimming removed 3 bases from V and 6 bases from J, with 6 bases in between. Germline CDR1 reads SEHNR; CDR2 reads FQNEAQ (reference sequence). The length of the CDR3 is 13 residues. The CDR3 coding sequence is TGTGCCAGCAGCTTCGCCGGTAATTCACCCCTCCACTTT. This encodes CASSFAGNSPLHF.

This rearrangement joins TRBV7-9 to TRBJ1-3; no definite D call. The ends were cut back, 7 bases at V and 0 bases at J, with 7 bases in the middle. Germline V CDR1 and CDR2: SEHNR, FQNEAQ (reference sequence). The CDR3 totals 13 residues. Here the CDR3 reads CASTLASGNTIYF. For the CDR3, the DNA is TGTGCCAGCACGTTGGCCTCTGGAAACACCATATATTTT.

The chain recombines TRBV5-1 with TRBJ2-6; D is possibly TRBD1 (5 bases). This CDR3 has 17 residues. Between the trimmed V and J ends, which lost 2 bases and 1 base, there was a span of 13 bases. CDR1 is SGHRS and CDR2 is YFSETQ in the germline V gene. The CDR3 coding sequence is TGCGCCAGCAGCTTTTCATTTGGGGCATCTGGGGCCAACGTCCTGACTTTC. Translated: CASSFSFGASGANVLTF. Complete variable domain (other parts from reference TRBV5-1 and TRBJ2-6): KAGVTQTPRYLIKTRGQQVTLSCSPISGHRSVSWYQQTPGQGLQFLFEYFSETQRNKGNFPGRFSGRQFSNSRSEMNVSTLELGDSALYLCASSFSFGASGANVLTFGAGSRLTVL.

This clone was seen a single time. The chain recombines TRBV6-5 with TRBJ1-2, with D tentatively TRBD1 (6 bases). V was pared by 5 bases and J by 7 bases, with 14 bases between. CDR3 length equals 13 residues. Per germline, CDR1 MNHEY and CDR2 SVGAGI. CDR3 nucleotides: TGTGCCAGCAGTCAAACCGGGACAAGTGGCTACACCTTC. It codes for CASSQTGTSGYTF.

The genes are TRBV7-8 and TRBJ1-1; TRBD1 might be the D (6 bases). CDR3 length: 13 amino acids. Germline CDR1 and CDR2: SGHVS and FQNEAQ. V was cut by 3 bases and J by 4 bases, with 9 bases left in between. The CDR3 DNA sequence: TGTGCCAGCAGCTTCGTCAGGGGCACTGAAGCTTTCTTT. Its protein is CASSFVRGTEAFF.

In its sample, this clone was seen once. This chain uses TRBV28 with TRBJ2-7; TRBD1 agrees at 8 bases. This CDR3 has 15 amino acids. V was pared by 0 bases and J by 2 bases, with 3 bases of the junction left unmatched. Germline CDR1 reads MDHEN; CDR2 reads SYDVKM. CDR3: CASSLWDRVAYEQYF. DNA for the CDR3: TGTGCCAGCAGTTTATGGGACAGGGTAGCCTACGAGCAGTACTTC.

This chain connects TRBV6-2 or TRBV6-3 to TRBJ2-3; no reliable D call. With 0 bases removed from V and 8 bases from J, the gap between germline ends came to 18 bases. Germline loops: CDR1 MNHEY, CDR2 SVGEGT. CDR3 length: 16 amino acids. CDR3 protein: CASSYSMMKAVVTQYF. CDR3 in DNA: TGTGCCAGCAGTTACTCCATGATGAAGGCCGTGGTTACGCAGTATTTT.

In its sample, this clone was seen a few times. Other nucleotide sequences in the sample specify the same CDR3. V is TRBV5-1 and J is TRBJ1-2, with D perhaps TRBD1 (5 bases). Between the trimmed V and J ends, which lost 5 bases and 0 bases, there was a span of 8 bases. CDR1 SGHRS and CDR2 YFSETQ come from the germline V gene. The CDR3 runs to 13 residues. CDR3 DNA: TGCGCCAGCAGTCAGGGTCCTAACTATGGCTACACCTTC. It yields the protein CASSQGPNYGYTF. Together with reference TRBV5-1 and TRBJ1-2, the CDR3 gives the full variable domain: KAGVTQTPRYLIKTRGQQVTLSCSPISGHRSVSWYQQTPGQGLQFLFEYFSETQRNKGNFPGRFSGRQFSNSRSEMNVSTLELGDSALYLCASSQGPNYGYTFGSGTRLTVV.

The chain joins TRBV11-2 to TRBJ1-2, with 8 bases fitting TRBD1. This CDR3 contains 13 residues. With V trimmed by 6 bases and J by 4 bases, 4 bases remained unmatched. Germline assignment: CDR1 SGHAT and CDR2 FQNNGV. The CDR3 bases are TGTGCCAGCAGGGCCGGGACAGGCTATGGCTACACCTTC. Residues: CASRAGTGYGYTF.

The chain combines TRBV27 with TRBJ1-1, with TRBD1 identical over 10 bases. From germline, CDR1 is MNHEY and CDR2 SMNVEV (reference sequence). The CDR3 has 17 residues. After removal of 3 bases from V and 0 bases from J, the junction contained 7 bases not matched to a gene. The CDR3 region is CASSFRRDRGMNTEAFF. CDR3 coding DNA: TGTGCCAGCAGTTTCCGCCGGGACAGGGGAATGAACACTGAAGCTTTCTTT.

This rearrangement joins TRBV27 to TRBJ1-1, with TRBD1 matching over 11 bases. Looked up from germline, CDR1 is MNHEY and CDR2 is SMNVEV (reference sequence). V trimming: 6 bases; J trimming: 0 bases; junction bases outside the gene matches: 12. The CDR3 sequence is 18 residues long. DNA for the CDR3: TGTGCCAGCAGCCGCTTCGGGACAGGGGGATGGATGAACACTGAAGCTTTCTTT. The encoded protein is CASSRFGTGGWMNTEAFF.

The chain joins TRBV19 to TRBJ2-1; D not certain. V was cut by 3 bases and J by 9 bases, with 12 bases left in between. Germline loops: CDR1 LNHDA, CDR2 SQIVND (reference sequence). This CDR3 spans 13 amino acids. The CDR3 is CASSIDPFGEQFF. The CDR3 coding sequence is TGTGCCAGTAGTATCGACCCTTTCGGTGAGCAGTTCTTC.

The chain uses TRBV7-8 and TRBJ2-5; no clear D gene. Germline-derived CDR1 and CDR2 are SGHVS and FQNEAQ. The CDR3 loop spans 12 amino acids. V was pared by 4 bases and J by 0 bases, with 3 bases between. DNA of the CDR3: TGTGCCAGCAGCTCCTACCAAGAGACCCAGTACTTC. Translation: CASSSYQETQYF.

The chain carries TRBV6-6 and TRBJ1-2; tentative D call: TRBD1 (5 bases). V was clipped by 8 bases and J by 5 bases, with 15 bases between them. The germline V gene encodes CDR1 MNHNY and CDR2 SVGAGI (reference sequence). The CDR3 has 13 residues. In nucleotides, the CDR3 is TGTGCCAGCGGGGCAGACAGAATTTATGGCTACACCTTC. Translated, it gives CASGADRIYGYTF.

V is TRBV7-9 and J is TRBJ1-4; D not certain. CDR1 SEHNR and CDR2 FQNEAQ come from the germline V gene (reference sequence). This CDR3 is built from 13 residues. V was cut by 5 bases and J by 8 bases, with 12 bases left in between. CDR3 in amino acids: CASSLREYEKLFF. DNA for the CDR3: TGTGCCAGCAGCCTCCGGGAATACGAAAAACTGTTTTTT.

The chain combines TRBV20-1 with TRBJ2-1; 7 bases line up with TRBD2. Trimming at V came to 3 bases and at J to 2 bases, leaving 4 bases not matched to a gene. This CDR3 has 14 amino acids. From germline, CDR1 is DFQATT and CDR2 SNEGSKA (reference sequence). CDR3 in amino acids: CSASHGRPYNEQFF. The CDR3 DNA follows: TGCAGTGCTAGTCACGGGAGGCCCTACAATGAGCAGTTCTTC.

The J gene is TRBJ2-7, the V gene TRBV3-1 (or the pseudogene TRBV3-2); D might be TRBD2 (6 bases). V was clipped by 2 bases and J by 7 bases, with 15 bases between them. Germline CDR1 and CDR2: LGHDT and YNNKEL (reference sequence). This CDR3 contains 14 residues. This CDR3 is CASSQKGWGGEQYF. The CDR3 DNA reads TGTGCCAGCAGCCAAAAGGGCTGGGGAGGAGAGCAGTACTTC.